This record looks at one TCR beta chain sequence and its context. The method was immunoSEQ multiplex PCR; TCRdb's version includes in-frame clones alone and lacks a portion of them. The sample comprises around 30,000 clones, about four fifths of which are singletons, and roughly 9% rests with the top ten. This entry comes from a study of a mutant IDH1 vaccine in newly diagnosed glioma. Trimming removed 2 bases at V and 0 bases at J, with 8 bases between. The CDR3 spans 14 residues. Germline V gene sequence: CDR1 MNHEY, CDR2 SVGAGI. Time point indicated: baseline, week 1 (first vaccination visit). Treatment meaning: pre-vaccination baseline after standard-of-care therapy.

The source material was peripheral blood mononuclear cells (PBMCs), sampled from a glioma patient treated with radiotherapy, temozolomide or both. The origin of this receptor is a man between 50 and 59 years old with glioma. Some clones in this sample may be carry-over from other donors' samples. This rearrangement joins TRBV6-5 to TRBJ2-7, with TRBD2 as a possible D gene (5 bases). The CDR3 spells CASSYMGSSYEQYF. The CDR3 coding sequence is TGTGCCAGCAGTTACATGGGGAGCTCCTACGAGCAGTACTTC.